This T cell receptor beta chain came from a study of blood T cell repertoires in COVID-19. Study-level background: Material from acute and convalescent COVID-19 was sourced from the United States, Italy and Spain.

Authors' analysis steps: By means of reference gene primer amplification, nucleated cell counts were estimated. This table comes from immunoSEQ multiplex PCR, and its TCRdb copy is limited to in-frame clones, with some not included. V, J and clone size reflect that table, while D and trimming were determined from the DNA. The table lists 95,000 to 100,000 clones, approximately 89% of them singletons. Germline CDR1 MNHEY, CDR2 SVGAGI. CDR3 size: 14 residues. Trimming pared 6 bases from V and 2 bases from J, leaving 11 bases between. This clone showed up just a few times. The source material was peripheral blood. This clonotype was obtained from a woman in her thirties with acute or convalescent COVID-19. The V gene is TRBV6-5, the J gene TRBJ2-4; a weak D match, TRBD2 (6 bases). For the CDR3, the DNA is TGTGCCAGCAGCCCGGGGGTAACCAAAAACATTCAGTACTTC. It specifies CASSPGVTKNIQYF.